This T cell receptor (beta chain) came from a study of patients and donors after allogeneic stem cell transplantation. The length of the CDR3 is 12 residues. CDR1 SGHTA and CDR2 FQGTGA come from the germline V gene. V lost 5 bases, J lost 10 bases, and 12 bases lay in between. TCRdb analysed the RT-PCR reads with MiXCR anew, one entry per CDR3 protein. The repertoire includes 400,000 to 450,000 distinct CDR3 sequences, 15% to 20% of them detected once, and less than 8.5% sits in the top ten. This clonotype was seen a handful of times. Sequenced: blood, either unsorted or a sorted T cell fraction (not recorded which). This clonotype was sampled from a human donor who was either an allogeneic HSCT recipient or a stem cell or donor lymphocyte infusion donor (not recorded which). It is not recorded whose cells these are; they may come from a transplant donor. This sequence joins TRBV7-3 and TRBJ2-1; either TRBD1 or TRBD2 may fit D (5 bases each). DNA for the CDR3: TGTGCCAGCAGCCGGGACCCGGGGGAGCAGTTCTTC. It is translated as CASSRDPGEQFF.